The 32 T cell receptor beta chains reported below all come from one sample, sequenced in a study of CD8 T cells in ankylosing spondylitis. Regarding the study as a whole: A TCR beta motif made of several highly homologous variants seemed typical of ankylosing spondylitis blood.

These receptors have no known antigen. TCRdb re-derived calls from the 5' RACE reads in MiXCR, one entry per CDR3 protein. Here the sample spans 700,000 to 850,000 distinct CDR3 sequences, roughly 10% being singletons. The specimen was blood, either unsorted or a sorted T cell fraction (not recorded which). The receptors originated from a male donor with ankylosing spondylitis.

This clonotype appeared a few times. The J gene is TRBJ1-4, the V gene TRBV20-1, with unresolved D. V was shortened by 6 bases and J by 8 bases, with 19 bases between the two germline ends. The CDR3 loop spans 14 amino acids. Germline V CDR1 and CDR2: DFQATT, SNEGSKA (reference sequence). The DNA for the CDR3 is TGCAGTGCGGGAGAGGCACTCCTCGGGGAAAAACTGTTTTTT. This encodes CSAGEALLGEKLFF.

This clonotype has at least ten counts. The J gene is TRBJ2-1, the V gene TRBV5-6; D may be TRBD2 (6 bases). The V gene lost 3 bases and the J gene lost 8 bases, with 12 bases spanning the gap. Germline loops: CDR1 SGHDT, CDR2 YYEEEE. The CDR3 is 13 residues long. CDR3 in DNA: TGTGCCAGCAGCTCCTGGGGCGGGGATGAGCAGTTCTTC. It codes for CASSSWGGDEQFF.

A few counts support this clonotype. The chain couples TRBV6-1 to TRBJ2-7; D is unresolved. In germline, CDR1 is MNHNS, CDR2 SASEGT. CDR3 size: 14 residues. V was trimmed by 5 bases and J by 2 bases, leaving 13 bases between them. The CDR3 sequence: CASSPFQVTYEQYF. The CDR3 DNA is TGTGCCAGCAGTCCGTTCCAGGTTACCTACGAGCAGTACTTC.

The CDR3 protein is CASSQDYREETQYF. CDR3 nucleotide sequence: TGTGCCAGCAGCCAAGATTATAGGGAAGAGACCCAGTACTTC. The chain employs TRBV3-1 and TRBJ2-5; D uncertain. The CDR3 consists of 14 residues. V shed 0 bases and J shed 3 bases, with 8 bases lying between them. Germline V gene sequence: CDR1 LGHDT, CDR2 YNNKEL (reference sequence).

V is TRBV21-1 and J is TRBJ1-2; the table's D call TRBD1 went unverified against the DNA. TRBV21-1 is noted as a pseudogene. The CDR3 has 14 residues. The CDR3 here is CASPWTGGSPGYTF. In DNA, the CDR3 is TGTGCCAGCCCATGGACAGGGGGTTCCCCGGGCTACACCTTC.

The J gene is TRBJ2-1, the V gene TRBV5-1; TRBD1 matches at 10 bases. The junction had 9 bases not matched to a gene; V was cut back by 4 bases and J by 8 bases. Looked up from germline, CDR1 is SGHRS and CDR2 is YFSETQ. This CDR3 comprises 15 residues. CDR3 sequence: CASSPQGQGLDEQFF. CDR3 coding DNA: TGCGCCAGCAGCCCGCAGGGACAGGGGCTGGATGAGCAGTTCTTC. Using reference TRBV5-1 and TRBJ2-1 for the parts outside the CDR3, the full variable domain is KAGVTQTPRYLIKTRGQQVTLSCSPISGHRSVSWYQQTPGQGLQFLFEYFSETQRNKGNFPGRFSGRQFSNSRSEMNVSTLELGDSALYLCASSPQGQGLDEQFFGPGTRLTVL.

The gene calls are TRBV7-8 and TRBJ2-1; perhaps TRBD2 as D (5 bases). Germline CDR1 and CDR2: SGHVS and FQNEAQ. The CDR3 has 11 residues. With 2 bases removed from V and 9 bases from J, the gap between germline ends came to 5 bases. The CDR3 sequence: CASSLLAEQFF. Written as DNA, the CDR3 is TGTGCCAGCAGCTTACTAGCTGAGCAGTTCTTC.

The table lists this clonotype with many counts. The chain recombines TRBV29-1 with TRBJ1-5, with a weak D call TRBD1 (6 bases). Trimming took off 5 bases at V and 4 bases at J, with 9 bases between the two ends. Germline V gene sequence: CDR1 SQVTM, CDR2 ANQGSEA. The CDR3 totals 12 residues. CDR3 protein: CSVRTANQPQHF. CDR3 nucleotide sequence: TGCAGCGTTAGGACAGCGAATCAGCCCCAGCATTTT.

This clonotype appeared a few times. V and J are TRBV11-2 and TRBJ2-2; TRBD1 agrees at 7 bases. Germline lookup yields CDR1 SGHAT and CDR2 FQNNGV. Losses at the gene ends were 5 bases for V and 8 bases for J; bases not matched to a gene: 11. CDR3 length equals 15 residues. The CDR3 spells CASSNIQGFPGELFF. CDR3 DNA sequence: TGTGCCAGCAGCAACATACAGGGGTTTCCAGGGGAGCTGTTTTTT. The entire variable domain, with the rest obtained from reference TRBV11-2 and TRBJ2-2, is as follows: EAGVAQSPRYKIIEKRQSVAFWCNPISGHATLYWYQQILGQGPKLLIQFQNNGVVDDSQLPKDRFSAERLKGVDSTLKIQPAKLEDSAVYLCASSNIQGFPGELFFGEGSRLTVL.

The V call is TRBV12-5, the J call TRBJ2-1, with 7 bases that match TRBD2. Germline V gene sequence: CDR1 LGHNT, CDR2 FRNRAP. This CDR3 is 17 amino acids long. The junction had 5 bases not matched to a gene; V was cut back by 0 bases and J by 0 bases. The CDR3 is CASGLVWGGSSYNEQFF. In nucleotides, the CDR3 is TGTGCTAGTGGTTTGGTATGGGGCGGGAGCTCCTACAATGAGCAGTTCTTC.

The CDR3 DNA sequence: TGTGCCAGCAGAACCTTACAGGGGATGAATGAGCAGTTCTTC. The encoded protein is CASRTLQGMNEQFF. This chain links TRBV2 with TRBJ2-1; the match to TRBD1 covers 7 bases. The junction had 9 bases not matched to a gene; V was cut back by 6 bases and J by 7 bases. Germline CDR1 is SNHLY and CDR2 is FYNNEI. The CDR3 contains 14 residues.

The chain combines TRBV9 with TRBJ1-2; D is perhaps TRBD1 (5 bases). The CDR3 is 15 amino acids. In germline, CDR1 is SGDLS, CDR2 YYNGEE. V gave up 0 bases and J gave up 3 bases, with 12 bases separating them. In DNA form, the CDR3 reads TGTGCCAGCAGCGTAGGATCGGGGCCCTACTATGGCTACACCTTC. As protein: CASSVGSGPYYGYTF.

The CDR3 spells CASSLGLATTDTQYF. In DNA, the CDR3 is TGCGCCAGCAGCTTGGGGCTAGCGACGACAGATACGCAGTATTTT. The V and J genes are TRBV5-1 and TRBJ2-3; TRBD2 might be the D (6 bases). Germline values: CDR1 SGHRS, CDR2 YFSETQ. V was trimmed by 0 bases and J by 3 bases, leaving 11 bases between them. The CDR3 runs 15 residues.

The rearrangement links TRBV20-1 to TRBJ2-1, with TRBD2 identical over 8 bases. There are 14 residues in the CDR3. Germline V CDR1 and CDR2: DFQATT, SNEGSKA (reference sequence). The trim removed 6 bases at V and 8 bases at J, leaving 12 bases unmatched. CDR3 protein: CSAATSGLRHEQFF. Here the CDR3 DNA reads TGCAGTGCCGCCACTAGCGGCCTCAGACATGAGCAGTTCTTC.

This clonotype was seen at least ten times. This chain links TRBV20-1 with TRBJ1-5, with unresolved D. Germline loops: CDR1 DFQATT, CDR2 SNEGSKA (reference sequence). The CDR3 sequence is 12 residues long. Deletions cut 3 bases from V and 3 bases from J, with 6 bases between. DNA of the CDR3: TGCAGTGCTAGTTCTATCAATCAGCCCCAGCATTTT. Amino acid sequence: CSASSINQPQHF.

The genes are TRBV24-1 and TRBJ2-7; D may correspond to TRBD1 or TRBD2 (5 bases each). The length of the CDR3 is 16 residues. CDR1 is KGHDR and CDR2 is SFDVKD in the germline V gene. The V end lost 3 bases, the J end lost 3 bases, and 17 bases lay between the germline ends. In DNA form, the CDR3 reads TGTGCCACCAGTGATCACACAGCGGACAACTTCTACGAGCAGTACTTC. The encoded protein is CATSDHTADNFYEQYF.

The J gene is TRBJ2-1, the V gene TRBV6-6; 7 nucleotides agree with TRBD2. CDR1 is MNHNY, CDR2 SVGAGI, per germline (reference sequence). The CDR3 is 13 residues long. Germline trimming cut 4 bases from V and 10 bases from J; bases unmatched to any gene: 7. The CDR3 reads CASSSQLGGEQFF. CDR3 DNA sequence: TGTGCCAGCAGTTCTCAGTTGGGGGGGGAGCAGTTCTTC.

The rearrangement joins TRBV28 to TRBJ2-7; TRBD2 aligns across 8 bases. The trim removed 5 bases at V and 3 bases at J, leaving 6 bases unmatched. Germline V gives CDR1 MDHEN, CDR2 SYDVKM. This CDR3 comprises 14 residues. CDR3 DNA: TGTGCCAGCAGTCTAGCGGGTCAACTCTACGAGCAGTACTTC. It codes for CASSLAGQLYEQYF.

This clonotype was picked up a small number of times. V gene TRBV25-1 combines with J gene TRBJ2-1; D call uncertain. Trimming stripped 3 bases from V and 2 bases from J, with 8 bases between. CDR3 length: 14 residues. Germline CDR1 MGHDK, CDR2 SYGVNS. The DNA of the CDR3 is TGTGCCAGCAGTGATCAGAACACCTACAATGAGCAGTTCTTC. It translates to CASSDQNTYNEQFF. Supplemented by reference TRBV25-1 and TRBJ2-1, the full variable domain reads EADIYQTPRYLVIGTGKKITLECSQTMGHDKMYWYQQDPGMELHLIHYSYGVNSTEKGDLSSESTVSRIRTEHFPLTLESARPSHTSQYLCASSDQNTYNEQFFGPGTRLTVL.

V is TRBV6-5 and J is TRBJ1-2, with D tentatively TRBD1 (5 bases). Germline CDR1 MNHEY, CDR2 SVGAGI. This CDR3 comprises 14 residues. The ends were cut back, 8 bases at V and 0 bases at J, with 13 bases in the middle. CDR3 amino acids: CASGRGRTNYGYTF. The CDR3 region has the DNA TGTGCCAGCGGGCGGGGCAGAACTAACTATGGCTACACCTTC.

The sample holds a few counts of this clonotype. The CDR3 sequence is CSAPAAYNEQFF. CDR3 sequence (DNA): TGCAGTGCCCCAGCGGCCTACAATGAGCAGTTCTTC. The J gene is TRBJ2-1, the V gene TRBV20-1; tentative D call: TRBD2 (5 bases). The CDR3 extends over 12 amino acids. Germline V gives CDR1 DFQATT, CDR2 SNEGSKA (reference sequence). V was clipped by 6 bases and J by 2 bases, with 8 bases between them.

This clonotype came up a few times. This sequence joins TRBV20-1 and TRBJ2-3; 7 nucleotides line up with TRBD2. This CDR3 contains 15 residues. Unmatched junction bases numbered 11, after V lost 6 bases and J lost 2 bases. The germline V gene has CDR1 DFQATT and CDR2 SNEGSKA (reference sequence). CDR3 sequence (DNA): TGCAGTGCCCTCAGTCCTAGCGGCTTCACAGATACGCAGTATTTT. Translating gives CSALSPSGFTDTQYF.

The J gene is TRBJ1-2, the V gene TRBV20-1; TRBD1 is a possible D gene (5 bases). The germline V and J ends were trimmed by 7 bases and 3 bases, with 21 bases remaining between them. There are 15 residues in the CDR3. Germline lookup yields CDR1 DFQATT and CDR2 SNEGSKA (reference sequence). As DNA, the CDR3 is TGCAGTGAGGGTAAAGGGACGGCGGCCTACTATGGCTACACCTTC. Encoded protein: CSEGKGTAAYYGYTF.

Many counts were recorded for this clonotype. The chain's CDR3 is CASSPPEWTEAFF. CDR3 coding DNA: TGTGCCAGCAGCCCCCCGGAGTGGACTGAAGCTTTCTTT. The V call is TRBV4-2, the J call TRBJ1-1; no definite D call. The V end lost 4 bases, the J end lost 5 bases, and 11 bases lay between the germline ends. CDR1 is LGHNA, CDR2 YNFKEQ, per germline. The CDR3 length is 13 residues.

This clonotype occurred a few times. This chain connects TRBV20-1 to TRBJ2-3, with TRBD2 identical over 8 bases. The CDR3 is 14 residues long. The V segment lost 6 bases and the J segment 2 bases; nucleotides outside the gene matches: 7. From germline, CDR1 is DFQATT and CDR2 SNEGSKA (reference sequence). The CDR3 sequence is CSAPPGGVTDTQYF. CDR3 bases: TGCAGTGCACCCCCCGGGGGGGTCACAGATACGCAGTATTTT.

This sequence joins TRBV18 and TRBJ1-1, with D perhaps matching TRBD1 (5 bases). This CDR3 has 14 amino acids. V lost 5 bases, J lost 11 bases, and 21 bases lay in between. Germline V gives CDR1 KGHSH, CDR2 LQKENI. For the CDR3, the DNA is TGTGCCAGCTCATTAACCCGGGGCCAAGGAGCTGCTTTCTTT. It codes for CASSLTRGQGAAFF.

This clonotype was seen at least ten times. The chain carries TRBV12-3 or TRBV12-4 and TRBJ1-1; D is perhaps TRBD1 (5 bases). Trimming pared 6 bases from V and 4 bases from J, leaving 12 bases between. This CDR3 spans 13 amino acids. DNA for the CDR3: TGTGCCAGCAGCCAAGTGGGGGGCACTGAAGCTTTCTTT. As protein: CASSQVGGTEAFF.

A few counts support this clonotype. J is TRBJ2-1 and V is TRBV29-1, with 9 nucleotides matching TRBD1. V trimming: 7 bases; J trimming: 6 bases; junction bases outside the gene matches: 13. The CDR3 is 15 residues long. Germline V gives CDR1 SQVTM, CDR2 ANQGSEA. CDR3 DNA sequence: TGCAGCGCCACGGTGGGGACAGGGAGGAGCAATGAGCAGTTCTTC. It encodes CSATVGTGRSNEQFF.

This clonotype was observed many times. J is TRBJ2-3 and V is TRBV7-3, with no clear D. The CDR3 is 14 residues long. The V gene lost 3 bases and the J gene lost 3 bases, with 10 bases spanning the gap. Germline loops: CDR1 SGHTA, CDR2 FQGTGA. CDR3 sequence: CASSLDGRTDTQYF. The CDR3 nucleotides read TGTGCCAGCAGCTTGGACGGCCGGACAGATACGCAGTATTTT.

In its sample, this clonotype was seen many times. The CDR3 sequence: CASRKPGTSGRYEQFF. The CDR3 DNA reads as TGTGCCAGCAGGAAACCCGGGACTAGCGGGAGGTATGAGCAGTTCTTC. The gene calls are TRBV7-2 and TRBJ2-1; 15 positions match TRBD2. V was pared by 6 bases and J by 8 bases, with 8 bases of the junction left unmatched. CDR1 and CDR2 (germline): SGHTA, FQGNSA. This CDR3 is built from 16 residues.

The CDR3 region is CASSLPSGSSYEQYF. CDR3 coding DNA: TGTGCCAGCAGCTTACCTAGCGGGAGCTCCTACGAGCAGTACTTC. The chain employs TRBV7-9 and TRBJ2-7, with 10 bases identical to TRBD2. The V gene end was trimmed by 2 bases and the J gene end by 0 bases; junction bases not matched to a gene: 1. Germline V gene lookup returns CDR1 SEHNR and CDR2 FQNEAQ (reference sequence). The CDR3 is 15 residues long.

This clonotype occurred many times. The V and J genes are TRBV5-5 and TRBJ1-2; a possible D gene is TRBD1 (6 bases). This CDR3 region has 14 residues. In germline, CDR1 is SGHKS, CDR2 YYEKEE (reference sequence). Trimming cost V 3 bases and J 1 base, with 10 bases left between them. The CDR3 region has the DNA TGTGCCAGCAGCTCCAGGGGCCTTAACTATGGCTACACCTTC. Its protein product is CASSSRGLNYGYTF.